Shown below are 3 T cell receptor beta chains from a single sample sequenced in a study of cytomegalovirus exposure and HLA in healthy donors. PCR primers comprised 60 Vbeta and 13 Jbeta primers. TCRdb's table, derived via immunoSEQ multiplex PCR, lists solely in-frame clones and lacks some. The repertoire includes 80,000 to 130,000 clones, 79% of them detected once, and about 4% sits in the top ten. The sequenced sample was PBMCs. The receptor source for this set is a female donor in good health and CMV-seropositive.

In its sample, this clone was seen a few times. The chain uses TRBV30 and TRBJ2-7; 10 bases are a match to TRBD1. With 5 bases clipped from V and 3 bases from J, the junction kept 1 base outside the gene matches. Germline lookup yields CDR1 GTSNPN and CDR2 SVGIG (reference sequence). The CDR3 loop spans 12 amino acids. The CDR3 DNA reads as TGTGCCTGGGGACAGGGGGTCTACGAGCAGTACTTC. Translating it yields CAWGQGVYEQYF.

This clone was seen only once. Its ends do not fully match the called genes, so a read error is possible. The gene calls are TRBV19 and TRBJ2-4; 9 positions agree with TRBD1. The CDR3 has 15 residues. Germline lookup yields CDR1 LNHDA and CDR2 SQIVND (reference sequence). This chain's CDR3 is CASSTTGTGRNSQYF. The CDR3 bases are TGTGCCAGTAGTACTACCGGGACAGGGAGGAACAGTCAGTACTTC.

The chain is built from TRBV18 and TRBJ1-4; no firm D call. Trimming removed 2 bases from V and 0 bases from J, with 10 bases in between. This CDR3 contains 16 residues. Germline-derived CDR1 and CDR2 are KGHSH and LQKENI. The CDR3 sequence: CASSPSPGATNEKLFF. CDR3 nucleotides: TGTGCCAGCTCACCAAGCCCCGGAGCAACTAATGAAAAACTGTTTTTT.